The rows below give T cell receptor beta chains drawn from one sample of a study of blood T cell repertoires in COVID-19. TCRdb's table, derived via immunoSEQ multiplex PCR, lists solely in-frame clones and lacks some. The sample includes roughly 500,000 clones, roughly 90% of them seen just once. The sample comprised PBMCs or T cells enriched from blood (not recorded which). The receptors originated from a woman between 40 and 55 years old who had recovered from COVID-19. Both conserved end residues are part of each CDR3. The D gene is left open where the match is weak. Not all rows give a size; the values are once, few, many and, for expanded clones, a class.

len: 15
abundance: .
d_gene: .
j_gene: TRBJ2-1
v_gene: TRBV3-1/TRBV3-2
CDR3aa: CASSQDRGSYNEQFF
CDR3nt: TGTGCCAGCAGCCAAGATCGGGGTTCCTACAATGAGCAGTTCTTC

len: 14
abundance: .
d_gene: TRBD2
j_gene: TRBJ2-7
v_gene: TRBV4-2
CDR3aa: CASSLGPGLAEQYF
CDR3nt: TGTGCCAGCAGCCTGGGGCCAGGACTAGCCGAGCAGTACTTC

len: 12
abundance: .
d_gene: .
j_gene: TRBJ2-2
v_gene: TRBV12-3/TRBV12-4
CDR3aa: CASSRGSGELFF
CDR3nt: TGTGCCAGCAGTCGGGGTTCCGGGGAGCTGTTTTTT

len: 16
abundance: once
d_gene: .
j_gene: TRBJ1-2
v_gene: TRBV9
CDR3aa: CASSVEGRQGVGGYTF
CDR3nt: TGTGCCAGCAGCGTAGAAGGCCGCCAGGGTGTTGGTGGCTACACCTTC

len: 14
abundance: .
d_gene: .
j_gene: TRBJ2-2
v_gene: TRBV29-1
CDR3aa: CSVSRALNTGELFF
CDR3nt: TGCAGCGTTTCGAGGGCCCTCAACACCGGGGAGCTGTTTTTT

len: 13
abundance: .
d_gene: .
j_gene: TRBJ2-2
v_gene: TRBV10-1
CDR3aa: CASSESAPGELFF
CDR3nt: TGCGCCAGCAGTGAGTCGGCCCCCGGGGAGCTGTTTTTT

len: 16
abundance: .
d_gene: .
j_gene: TRBJ1-1
v_gene: TRBV7-6
CDR3aa: CASSLGEEGLHTEAFF
CDR3nt: TGTGCCAGCAGCTTAGGGGAAGAGGGTCTTCACACTGAAGCTTTCTTT

len: 17
abundance: .
d_gene: TRBD1
j_gene: TRBJ1-2
v_gene: TRBV7-2
CDR3aa: CASSSWTGLSNYYGYTF
CDR3nt: TGTGCCAGCAGCTCCTGGACAGGGCTATCTAATTATTATGGCTACACCTTC

len: 11
abundance: .
d_gene: .
j_gene: TRBJ1-1
v_gene: TRBV5-4
CDR3aa: CASSTYTEAFF
CDR3nt: TGTGCCAGCAGCACTTACACTGAAGCTTTCTTT

len: 14
abundance: .
d_gene: TRBD2
j_gene: TRBJ2-1
v_gene: TRBV18
CDR3aa: CASSLGLAEDEQFF
CDR3nt: TGTGCCAGCTCACTTGGACTAGCGGAGGATGAGCAGTTCTTC

len: 13
abundance: .
d_gene: .
j_gene: TRBJ1-1
v_gene: TRBV7-2
CDR3aa: CASGSHPNTEAFF
CDR3nt: TGTGCCAGCGGTAGTCATCCGAACACTGAAGCTTTCTTT